This passage covers 32 T cell receptor beta chains from one sample sequenced in a study of T cells in Graves' hyperthyroidism and ophthalmopathy. Amplification targeted TCR beta CDR3 regions from RNA transcripts. When the TCR CDR3 underwent first-round RT-PCR, the HTBI primer set was used. TCRdb re-analysed the multiplex PCR reads in MiXCR, keeping a single row per CDR3 protein. Here the sample spans 540,000 or so distinct CDR3 sequences, just over 45% being singletons. Input material: peripheral blood or thyroid tissue (not recorded which). The receptors were gathered from an adult woman with Graves' disease, either hyperthyroidism or ophthalmopathy (not recorded which).

This clonotype came up many times. The rearrangement uses TRBV7-3 and TRBJ2-2, with TRBD2 matching over 12 bases. Per germline, CDR1 SGHTA and CDR2 FQGTGA. This CDR3 comprises 17 residues. Trimming at V came to 3 bases and at J to 0 bases, leaving 2 bases not matched to a gene. The CDR3 spells CASSFPSGRANTGELFF. In nucleotides, the CDR3 is TGTGCCAGCAGCTTTCCTAGCGGGAGGGCGAACACCGGGGAGCTGTTTTTT.

As concerns this clonotype: One end of the junction varies from germline; a read error may be responsible. CDR3 loop: CAGSGLLSGNTIYF. The CDR3, as DNA: TGTGCCGGCAGCGGACTCCTCTCTGGAAACACCATATATTTT. The rearrangement joins TRBV28 to TRBJ1-3; D gene uncertain. Germline CDR1 and CDR2: MDHEN and SYDVKM. CDR3 length: 14 residues. Full variable domain (remainder filled in from reference TRBV28 and TRBJ1-3): DVKVTQSSRYLVKRTGEKVFLECVQDMDHENMFWYRQDPGLGLRLIYFSYDVKMKEKGDIPEGYSVSREKKERFSLILESASTNQTSMYLCAGSGLLSGNTIYFGEGSWLTVV.

The V gene is TRBV7-2, the J gene TRBJ1-5, with unresolved D. V lost 7 bases, J lost 0 bases, and 7 bases lay in between. This CDR3 has 13 residues. The germline V gene encodes CDR1 SGHTA and CDR2 FQGNSA. The CDR3 coding sequence is TGTGCCAGCACCGGGAATAGCAATCAGCCCCAGCATTTT. Translated, it gives CASTGNSNQPQHF.

This clonotype was counted many times. V usage is TRBV7-2 and J usage is TRBJ2-7; D may be TRBD1 (5 bases). There are 14 residues in the CDR3. The germline V and J ends were trimmed by 2 bases and 2 bases, with 10 bases remaining between them. Germline V CDR1 and CDR2: SGHTA, FQGNSA. CDR3 amino acids: CASSLTYRPYEQYF. DNA for the CDR3: TGTGCCAGCAGCTTAACGTACAGGCCCTACGAGCAGTACTTC.

The chain is built from TRBV4-1 and TRBJ2-6; D may be TRBD1 or TRBD2 (5 bases each). This CDR3 is built from 22 residues. Germline V CDR1 and CDR2: MGHRA, YSYEKL. Trimming left V 6 bases short and J 2 bases short, with 32 bases between. The CDR3 region has the DNA TGCGCCAGCAGTACTACAACCGGGACGCCAAAGGATTCTAGGGCTGGGGCCAACGTCCTGACTTTC. Residues: CASSTTTGTPKDSRAGANVLTF.

The chain joins TRBV29-1 to TRBJ1-5; D remains ambiguous. CDR1 and CDR2 (germline): SQVTM, ANQGSEA. Deletions cut 7 bases from V and 4 bases from J, with 17 bases between. This CDR3 spans 14 amino acids. The CDR3 region is CSAQIDGFNQPQHF. In DNA form, the CDR3 reads TGCAGCGCGCAGATCGACGGCTTTAATCAGCCCCAGCATTTT.

This clonotype was picked up many times. V is TRBV12-3 or TRBV12-4 and J is TRBJ2-5; D not resolved. The CDR3 length is 13 residues. The germline V and J ends were trimmed by 3 bases and 1 base, with 6 bases remaining between them. The CDR3 sequence: CASSFVSQETQYF. The CDR3 DNA sequence: TGTGCCAGCAGTTTTGTGTCCCAAGAGACCCAGTACTTC.

This clonotype has a count of ten or more. The rearrangement joins TRBV5-1 to TRBJ2-7; 11 positions match TRBD2. J gave up 7 bases and V 3 bases, and 9 bases lay outside the gene matches. The germline V gene encodes CDR1 SGHRS and CDR2 YFSETQ. This CDR3 has 15 residues. CDR3 in amino acids: CASSYIAGGPGEQYF. The CDR3 DNA is TGCGCCAGCAGCTATATAGCGGGAGGGCCGGGGGAGCAGTACTTC.

As concerns this clonotype: This may stem from a read error, because a much larger clone lies one nucleotide away. The J gene is TRBJ2-7, the V gene TRBV9, with 7 bases lining up with TRBD1. The CDR3 consists of 14 residues. Germline CDR1 reads SGDLS; CDR2 reads YYNGEE. The CDR3 sequence: CTSSARGLSYEQYF. The CDR3 region has the DNA TGTACCAGCAGTGCCAGGGGGTTGTCCTACGAGCAGTACTTC. The entire variable domain, with the rest obtained from reference TRBV9 and TRBJ2-7, is as follows: DSGVTQTPKHLITATGQRVTLRCSPRSGDLSVYWYQQSLDQGLQFLIQYYNGEERAKGNILERFSAQQFPDLHSELNLSSLELGDSALYFCTSSARGLSYEQYFGPGTRLTVT.

This clonotype turned up a few times. The DNA for the CDR3 is TGTGCCATCTCAGAGACAGGGTCATCCGTCCTGACTTTC. Its protein is CAISETGSSVLTF. The chain employs TRBV10-3 and TRBJ2-6; 7 positions agree with TRBD1. Germline V CDR1 and CDR2: ENHRY, SYGVKD. Trimming cost V 8 bases and J 12 bases; bases outside gene matches: 10. CDR3 length equals 13 residues.

This clonotype came up many times. The rearrangement links TRBV6-1 to TRBJ1-2; possible D gene TRBD1, 5 bases. Trimming stripped 9 bases from V and 4 bases from J, with 12 bases between. The CDR3 is 12 amino acids. In germline, CDR1 is MNHNS, CDR2 SASEGT. The CDR3 loop is CASSRDRYGYTF. The CDR3 coding sequence is TGTGCCAGTTCCAGGGACCGCTATGGCTACACCTTC.

This chain links TRBV7-2 with TRBJ1-4, with 10 bases that match TRBD1. Trimming removed 5 bases from V and 3 bases from J; junction bases left unmatched: 9. The CDR3 length is 17 residues. Germline CDR1 is SGHTA and CDR2 is FQGNSA. CDR3 nucleotide sequence: TGTGCCAGCAGCCTGCGACAGGGGGCGCGAGCTAATGAAAAACTGTTTTTT. This translates into CASSLRQGARANEKLFF.

The chain recombines TRBV5-1 with TRBJ2-7; 7 nucleotides match TRBD1. With 0 bases clipped from V and 3 bases from J, the junction kept 6 bases outside the gene matches. The germline V gene encodes CDR1 SGHRS and CDR2 YFSETQ. This CDR3 contains 15 residues. The CDR3 coding sequence is TGCGCCAGCAGCTTGGTTGAAGGGGGCGGCTACGAGCAGTACTTC. Amino acids: CASSLVEGGGYEQYF.

J is TRBJ2-2 and V is TRBV6-1; no clear D gene. V lost 2 bases and J 0 bases, leaving 19 bases between the germline ends. This CDR3 is 19 amino acids long. CDR1 and CDR2 (germline): MNHNS, SASEGT. The CDR3 protein is CASSEFEIMYDTNTGELFF. For the CDR3, the DNA is TGTGCCAGCAGTGAATTTGAGATTATGTACGATACGAACACCGGGGAGCTGTTTTTT.

V usage is TRBV2 and J usage is TRBJ1-1; possibly TRBD1 for D (6 bases). CDR1 is SNHLY, CDR2 FYNNEI, per germline. Trimming took off 2 bases at V and 4 bases at J, with 20 bases between the two ends. This CDR3 region has 17 residues. DNA for the CDR3: TGTGCCAGCAGTGAATGGGACACCCTCGGTTGGGGCACTGAAGCTTTCTTT. Its translation: CASSEWDTLGWGTEAFF.

This clonotype was counted ten times or more. The chain recombines TRBV5-1 with TRBJ1-3; TRBD1 is a possible D gene (6 bases). Germline CDR1 reads SGHRS; CDR2 reads YFSETQ. The CDR3 totals 14 residues. V lost 2 bases, J lost 4 bases, and 10 bases lay in between. The CDR3 loop reads CASSLTGLGNTIYF. The CDR3 bases are TGCGCCAGCAGCTTAACAGGGCTCGGAAACACCATATATTTT.

This clonotype has a count of ten or more. The chain has TRBV6-5 and TRBJ2-5; tentatively, D is TRBD1 or TRBD2 (6 bases each). V lost 2 bases to trimming and J lost 5 bases, with 15 bases between them. CDR1 MNHEY and CDR2 SVGAGI come from the germline V gene. The CDR3 totals 15 residues. The CDR3 DNA sequence: TGTGCCAGCAGTTACGGTTGGGGGGCTGAGGAGACCCAGTACTTC. Its translation: CASSYGWGAEETQYF.

For the CDR3, the DNA is TGCAGTGCCCACCTAGCGGGAGGGAATAGGGAGCTGTTTTTT. Translated, it gives CSAHLAGGNRELFF. The chain is built from TRBV20-1 and TRBJ2-2, with 12 nucleotides matching TRBD2. Germline CDR1 reads DFQATT; CDR2 reads SNEGSKA (reference sequence). V dropped 6 bases and J dropped 9; count of bases not matched to a gene: 8. This CDR3 contains 14 residues.

The sample holds many counts of this clonotype. The chain uses TRBV7-8 and TRBJ2-5; D may match TRBD1 or TRBD2 (5 bases each). The CDR3 has 17 amino acids. CDR1 and CDR2 (germline): SGHVS, FQNEAQ. V dropped 5 bases and J dropped 4 bases, with 23 bases sitting between them. CDR3 bases: TGTGCCAGCAGCGACCCGATGGGACGAGTGGGGTCAGAGACCCAGTACTTC. This gives the protein CASSDPMGRVGSETQYF.

The gene calls are TRBV24-1 and TRBJ2-5; the D is unclear. The germline CDR1 and CDR2 sequences are KGHDR and SFDVKD. CDR3 length equals 13 residues. DNA of the CDR3: TGTGCTATCCAACCGACCCGGATGGAGACCCAGTACTTC. It is translated as CAIQPTRMETQYF.

This clonotype was counted ten times or more. This chain uses TRBV12-3 or TRBV12-4 with TRBJ2-7; D uncertain. This CDR3 comprises 14 residues. Trimming removed 5 bases from V and 1 base from J, with 12 bases in between. CDR3 protein: CASSRVTESYEQYF. Written as DNA, the CDR3 is TGTGCCAGCAGTCGCGTTACGGAGTCCTACGAGCAGTACTTC.

J is TRBJ1-1 and V is TRBV7-3; 7 bases match TRBD1. Per germline, CDR1 SGHTA and CDR2 FQGTGA. The CDR3 contains 13 residues. The junction had 10 bases not matched to a gene; V was cut back by 5 bases and J by 10 bases. Here the CDR3 reads CASSRQGASRAFF. For the CDR3, the DNA is TGTGCCAGCAGCCGACAGGGCGCCAGTAGAGCTTTCTTT.

The V call is TRBV28, the J call TRBJ2-7, with a tentative D call TRBD2 (6 bases). CDR1 and CDR2 from the germline V gene are MDHEN and SYDVKM. The CDR3 has 15 residues. Between the trimmed V and J ends, which lost 7 bases and 4 bases, there was a span of 20 bases. The DNA for the CDR3 is TGTGCCAGCACCCCACCGGGGGAGACAGTATACGAGCAGTACTTC. Its protein is CASTPPGETVYEQYF.

This clonotype came up a few times. As DNA, the CDR3 is TGCAGTGCTTATACCCGGGACACTGAAGCTTTCTTT. Protein: CSAYTRDTEAFF. The chain employs TRBV20-1 and TRBJ1-1; the D is unclear. This CDR3 contains 12 residues. Looked up from germline, CDR1 is DFQATT and CDR2 is SNEGSKA (reference sequence). Trimming took 5 bases from V and 3 from J, leaving 10 bases between them.

This chain's CDR3 is CATKLAGGPYEQYF. The CDR3 DNA is TGTGCCACCAAACTAGCGGGAGGGCCCTACGAGCAGTACTTC. The chain employs TRBV24-1 and TRBJ2-7; TRBD2 matches 13 bases. The length of the CDR3 is 14 residues. V lost 8 bases and J lost 2; bases outside the gene matches: 2. Germline-derived CDR1 and CDR2 are KGHDR and SFDVKD.

The rearrangement links TRBV12-3 or TRBV12-4 to TRBJ1-5, with TRBD1 identical over 7 bases. The V and J ends lost 6 bases and 5 bases, in that order; junction bases with no gene match: 7. This CDR3 spans 14 amino acids. CDR3 sequence: CASRGRGLYQPQHF. In nucleotides, the CDR3 is TGTGCCAGCAGGGGCAGGGGGTTATATCAGCCCCAGCATTTT.

There are many counts of this clonotype. The chain has TRBV25-1 and TRBJ1-3; the D is unclear. The V end was cut by 7 bases, the J end by 4 bases, with 8 bases between. Per the germline V gene, CDR1 is MGHDK and CDR2 is SYGVNS. The CDR3 is 12 amino acids. CDR3 DNA: TGTGCCAGCACTTCACCGGGAAACACCATATATTTT. It codes for CASTSPGNTIYF.

The chain couples TRBV13 to TRBJ1-2; D unresolved. The CDR3 totals 12 residues. V was pared by 8 bases and J by 7 bases, with 14 bases between. Germline V gene data show CDR1 as PRHDT and CDR2 as FYEKMQ (reference sequence). Here the CDR3 reads CASEQMNTGYTF. The CDR3 region has the DNA TGTGCCAGCGAACAGATGAACACTGGCTACACCTTC.

This clonotype was seen once. The rearrangement links TRBV7-9 to TRBJ1-1; 7 bases map to TRBD1. The CDR3 consists of 13 residues. Germline V gives CDR1 SEHNR, CDR2 FQNEAQ (reference sequence). After removal of 3 bases from V and 11 bases from J, the junction contained 9 bases not matched to a gene. The CDR3 nucleotides are TGTGCCAGCAGCTTTGGGACAGTGAGTGCTGCTTTCTTT. Translation: CASSFGTVSAAFF.

This clonotype was seen at least ten times. This CDR3 is CASSPLQETQYF. Written as DNA, the CDR3 is TGTGCCAGCAGCCCCCTCCAAGAGACCCAGTACTTC. V is TRBV7-9 and J is TRBJ2-5; D gene uncertain. V lost 5 bases to trimming and J lost 1 base, with 5 bases between them. Looked up from germline, CDR1 is SEHNR and CDR2 is FQNEAQ (reference sequence). CDR3 length equals 12 residues.

This clonotype was picked up many times. The J gene is TRBJ1-1, the V gene TRBV10-3, with a tentative D call TRBD1 (5 bases). Trimming removed 0 bases at V and 3 bases at J, with 11 bases between. The CDR3 sequence is 15 residues long. Germline assignment: CDR1 ENHRY and CDR2 SYGVKD. The CDR3 DNA is TGTGCCATCAGTGAGTCGAGTGACAGTTACACTGAAGCTTTCTTT. It translates to CAISESSDSYTEAFF.

V gene TRBV18 combines with J gene TRBJ2-7; 8 bases align to TRBD1. This CDR3 is built from 15 residues. CDR1 KGHSH and CDR2 LQKENI come from the germline V gene. V gave up 3 bases and J gave up 2 bases; unmatched junction bases: 6. The CDR3 is CASSPTGQGTYEQYF. CDR3 in DNA: TGTGCCAGCTCACCTACCGGACAGGGAACCTACGAGCAGTACTTC.